A selection of T cell receptor beta chains follows, all from one sample in a study of T cells in localized non-small cell lung cancer. Sequencing was performed with immunoSEQ multiplex PCR; in TCRdb, only in-frame clones are kept and a portion is missing. The sample lists about 72,000 clones, approximately 85% occurring once. The sample here was peripheral blood, taken before any cancer treatment. Every receptor here comes from a female donor older than 55 with stage I lung adenocarcinoma. Each CDR3 is given with its conserved first and last residue. The D gene is left open where the match is weak. Clone size is shown for a subset of rows, as once, few, many or a class of expanded clone.

15	TRBV5-1	TRBJ1-4	-	-	CASSRWGQPNEKLFF	TGCGCCAGCAGCCGCTGGGGACAACCGAATGAAAAACTGTTTTTT
13	TRBV7-6	TRBJ1-1	-	-	CASSLRQYTEAFF	TGTGCCAGCAGCCTACGACAGTACACTGAAGCTTTCTTT
15	TRBV5-1	TRBJ1-2	-	-	CASSLRGDENYGYTF	TGCGCCAGCAGCTTGCGGGGGGACGAGAACTATGGCTACACCTTC
12	TRBV19	TRBJ1-2	-	-	CASSQGYYGYTF	TGTGCCAGTAGTCAGGGATACTATGGCTACACCTTC
15	TRBV18	TRBJ1-1	-	-	CASSAPGLMNTGAFF	TGTGCCAGCTCAGCTCCGGGACTGATGAACACTGGAGCTTTCTTT
12	TRBV7-3	TRBJ2-3	-	-	CARRLVPDTQYF	TGTGCCAGACGACTAGTGCCAGATACGCAGTATTTT
13	TRBV7-3	TRBJ2-3	TRBD2	-	CASSGSGSDTQYF	TGTGCCAGCAGTGGTAGCGGGAGTGATACGCAGTATTTT
16	TRBV27	TRBJ2-5	TRBD2	-	CASSLTYAGAQETQYF	TGTGCCAGCAGTTTAACATACGCGGGAGCGCAGGAGACCCAGTACTTC
13	TRBV19	TRBJ1-2	-	-	CASSDRDTSGYTF	TGTGCCAGTAGTGACCGGGACACCTCGGGCTACACCTTC
13	TRBV19	TRBJ1-1	-	few	CASSIQENTEAFF	TGTGCCAGTAGTATTCAGGAGAACACTGAAGCTTTCTTT
15	TRBV6-1	TRBJ2-3	TRBD2	few	CASSELAASTDTQYF	TGTGCCAGCAGTGAACTAGCGGCAAGCACAGATACGCAGTATTTT
15	TRBV29-1	TRBJ1-2	TRBD1	-	CSVEHGDSTNYGYTF	TGCAGCGTTGAACACGGGGACAGTACTAACTATGGCTACACCTTC
16	TRBV7-9	TRBJ2-2	TRBD2	once	CASSLSGGESTGELFF	TGTGCCAGCAGCTTATCCGGGGGGGAATCCACCGGGGAGCTGTTTTTT
16	TRBV19	TRBJ1-3	TRBD1	-	CAITQHGTGTPGNIYF	TGTGCCATTACACAACACGGGACAGGAACACCTGGCAACATATATTTT
15	TRBV13	TRBJ1-1	TRBD1	-	CASSFNRGWNTEAFF	TGTGCCAGCAGCTTCAACAGGGGTTGGAACACTGAAGCTTTCTTT
12	TRBV6-4	TRBJ1-5	-	-	CAFPAGRQPQHF	TGTGCCTTCCCAGCGGGCAGGCAGCCCCAGCATTTT
16	TRBV10-3	TRBJ1-1	TRBD1	-	CAISDHLGQGATEAFF	TGTGCCATCAGTGATCACCTAGGTCAGGGGGCCACTGAAGCTTTCTTT
16	TRBV19	TRBJ2-1	TRBD2	-	CASSIYSGRGANEQFF	TGTGCCAGTAGTATATATAGCGGGAGGGGTGCTAATGAGCAGTTCTTC
15	TRBV6-6	TRBJ2-5	-	-	CASSPQNTGQETQYF	TGTGCCAGCAGTCCTCAAAATACAGGACAAGAGACCCAGTACTTC
13	TRBV9	TRBJ1-1	-	-	CASSDYLDTEAFF	TGTGCCAGCAGCGACTACTTGGACACTGAAGCTTTCTTT
17	TRBV4-2	TRBJ1-5	-	few	CASSQDAGARGNQPQHF	TGTGCCAGCAGCCAAGACGCGGGGGCCCGTGGCAATCAGCCCCAGCATTTT
14	TRBV6-1	TRBJ1-5	-	-	CASRTTAFNQPQHF	TGTGCCAGCAGGACGACAGCGTTCAATCAGCCCCAGCATTTT
13	TRBV6-6	TRBJ1-2	TRBD1	-	CATWTGGYYGYTF	TGTGCCACTTGGACAGGGGGCTACTATGGCTACACCTTC
15	TRBV6-5	TRBJ1-1	-	once	CASTQGWGYATEAFF	TGTGCCAGCACCCAAGGTTGGGGATATGCCACTGAAGCTTTCTTT
15	TRBV19	TRBJ1-1	-	-	CASSIDGTMNTEAFF	TGTGCCAGTAGTATAGACGGGACCATGAACACTGAAGCTTTCTTT
15	TRBV7-9	TRBJ2-2	-	-	CASSLGTDNTGELFF	TGTGCCAGCAGCCTCGGGACTGATAACACCGGGGAGCTGTTTTTT
15	TRBV6-5	TRBJ1-1	-	-	CASSYSEAMNTEAFF	TGTGCCAGCAGTTACTCAGAGGCCATGAACACTGAAGCTTTCTTT
17	TRBV11-2	TRBJ2-7	TRBD1	-	CASSQPPLLQGPYEQYF	TGTGCCAGCAGCCAACCCCCCCTCCTACAGGGGCCCTACGAGCAGTACTTC